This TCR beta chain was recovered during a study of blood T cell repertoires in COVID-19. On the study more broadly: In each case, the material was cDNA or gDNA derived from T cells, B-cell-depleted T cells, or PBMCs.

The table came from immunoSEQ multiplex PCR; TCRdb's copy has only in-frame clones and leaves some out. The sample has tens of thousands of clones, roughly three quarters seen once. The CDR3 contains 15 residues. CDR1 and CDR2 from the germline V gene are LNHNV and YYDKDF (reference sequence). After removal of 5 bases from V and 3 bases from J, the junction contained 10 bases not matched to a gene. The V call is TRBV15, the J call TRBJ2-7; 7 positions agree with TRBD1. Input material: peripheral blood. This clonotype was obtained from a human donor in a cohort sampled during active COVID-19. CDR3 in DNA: TGTGCCACCAGCCGTACCGGGACAGCCAACTACGAGCAGTACTTC. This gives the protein CATSRTGTANYEQYF.